This T cell receptor (beta chain) was identified in a study of T cells after yellow fever vaccination. The CDR3 covers 11 residues. Trimming took 5 bases from V and 5 from J, leaving 9 bases between them. CDR1 and CDR2 from the germline V gene are DFQATT and SNEGSKA (reference sequence). Using its own MiXCR run on the 5' RACE reads, TCRdb lists one record per CDR3 protein. The repertoire holds some 320,000 distinct CDR3 sequences, with roughly 8.7% as singletons. The TCR originated in a man younger than 35 who received the YFV17D yellow fever vaccine. Sequences were derived from PBMCs, sampled on the day of the first yellow fever vaccination. V is TRBV20-1 and J is TRBJ1-2, with D unclear. CDR3 loop: CSALTLYGYTF. DNA of the CDR3: TGCAGTGCTCTTACACTATATGGCTACACCTTC.